This T cell receptor beta chain was identified during a study of neoadjuvant anti-PD-1 for oral cavity cancer. Study details: Most patients had three to four biweekly doses of 3 mg/kg nivolumab before resection. Around day 43, patients without progression received a fourth nivolumab dose before surgery.

Sample time point: after neoadjuvant nivolumab, at surgical resection. The study, taken as a whole, reports: Larger post-treatment preexisting tumor clones tracked with greater tumor shrinkage.

This clone was counted a few times. Its antigen is still unknown. Trimming left V 5 bases short and J 3 bases short, with 8 bases between. The length of the CDR3 is 13 residues. CDR1 is PRHDT and CDR2 is FYEKMQ in the germline V gene (reference sequence). Most tumor samples had roughly 5.2 ug input DNA in two replicates. Data came from immunoSEQ multiplex PCR; TCRdb stores just in-frame clones and leaves some out. The table includes 20,000 to 25,000 clones, 40% to 50% detected once. This specimen consisted of tumor tissue, obtained after nivolumab (anti-PD-1) treatment. The chain recombines TRBV13 with TRBJ1-3; D not certain. The clonotype was recovered from a person between 40 and 79 years old with oral cavity squamous cell carcinoma. The CDR3: CASSPGLGNTIYF. The CDR3 bases are TGTGCCAGCAGCCCAGGCCTTGGAAACACCATATATTTT.